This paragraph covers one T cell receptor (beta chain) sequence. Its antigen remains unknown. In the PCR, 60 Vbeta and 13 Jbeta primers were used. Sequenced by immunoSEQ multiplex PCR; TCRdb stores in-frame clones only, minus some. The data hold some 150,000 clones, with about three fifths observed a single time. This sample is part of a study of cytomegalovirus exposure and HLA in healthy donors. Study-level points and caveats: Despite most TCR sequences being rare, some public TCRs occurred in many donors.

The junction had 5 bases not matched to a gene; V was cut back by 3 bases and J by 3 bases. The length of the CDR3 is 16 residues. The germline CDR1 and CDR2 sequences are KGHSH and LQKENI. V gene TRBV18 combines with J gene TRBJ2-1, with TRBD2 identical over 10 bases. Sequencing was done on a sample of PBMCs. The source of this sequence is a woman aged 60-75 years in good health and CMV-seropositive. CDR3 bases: TGTGCCAGCTCACCCTCTCTAGCGGGAGACTACAATGAGCAGTTCTTC. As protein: CASSPSLAGDYNEQFF.